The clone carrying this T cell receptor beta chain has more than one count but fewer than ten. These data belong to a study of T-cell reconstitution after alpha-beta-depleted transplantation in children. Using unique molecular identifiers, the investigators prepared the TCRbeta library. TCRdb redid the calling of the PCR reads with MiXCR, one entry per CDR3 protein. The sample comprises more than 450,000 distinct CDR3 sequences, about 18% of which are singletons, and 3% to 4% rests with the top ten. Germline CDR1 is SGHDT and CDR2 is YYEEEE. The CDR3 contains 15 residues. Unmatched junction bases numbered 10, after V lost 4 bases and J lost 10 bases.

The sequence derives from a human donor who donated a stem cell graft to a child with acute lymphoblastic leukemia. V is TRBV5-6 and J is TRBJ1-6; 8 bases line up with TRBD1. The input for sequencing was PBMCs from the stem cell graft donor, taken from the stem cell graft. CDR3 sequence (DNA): TGTGCCAGCAGCCGTGGACAGGGTCCAGGGTCACCCCTCCACTTT. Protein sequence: CASSRGQGPGSPLHF.